The clone carrying this T cell receptor (beta chain) was recorded only once. Other DNA sequences in this specimen translate into the identical CDR3. This sample was included in a study of blood T cell repertoires in COVID-19. The method was immunoSEQ multiplex PCR; TCRdb's version includes in-frame clones alone and lacks a portion of them. Of over 35,000 clones listed, over 70% are singletons. V shed 6 bases, J shed 2 bases, and the junction held 1 base outside the gene matches. The CDR3 has 13 amino acids. Germline-derived CDR1 and CDR2 are LNHDA and SQIVND (reference sequence). The sequence was collected from a man between 50 and 59 years old with acute or convalescent COVID-19. The material sequenced was peripheral blood. This chain joins TRBV19 and TRBJ1-5, with 7 bases matching TRBD1. Here the CDR3 reads CASRGQGNQPQHF. In nucleotides, the CDR3 is TGTGCCAGTAGAGGACAGGGCAATCAGCCCCAGCATTTT. The entire variable domain, with the rest obtained from reference TRBV19 and TRBJ1-5, is as follows: DGGITQSPKYLFRKEGQNVTLSCEQNLNHDAMYWYRQDPGQGLRLIYYSQIVNDFQKGDIAEGYSVSREKKESFPLTVTSAQKNPTAFYLCASRGQGNQPQHFGDGTRLSIL.